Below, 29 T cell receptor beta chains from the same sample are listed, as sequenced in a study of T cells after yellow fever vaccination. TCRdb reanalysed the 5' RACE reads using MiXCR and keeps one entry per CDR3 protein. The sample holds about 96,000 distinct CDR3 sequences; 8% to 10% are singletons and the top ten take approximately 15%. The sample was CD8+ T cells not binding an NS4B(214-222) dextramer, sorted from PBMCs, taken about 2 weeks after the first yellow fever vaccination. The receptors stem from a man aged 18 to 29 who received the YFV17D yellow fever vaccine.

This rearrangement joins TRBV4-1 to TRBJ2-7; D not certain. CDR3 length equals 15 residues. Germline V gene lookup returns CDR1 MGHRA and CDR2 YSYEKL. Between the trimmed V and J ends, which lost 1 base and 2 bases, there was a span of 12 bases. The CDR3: CASSQVPKATYEQYF. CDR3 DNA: TGCGCCAGCAGCCAAGTTCCCAAAGCGACCTACGAGCAGTACTTC.

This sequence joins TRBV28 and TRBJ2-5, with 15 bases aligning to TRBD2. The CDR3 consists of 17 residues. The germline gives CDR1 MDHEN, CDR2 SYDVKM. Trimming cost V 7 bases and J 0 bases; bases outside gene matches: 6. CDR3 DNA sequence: TGTGCCAGCACCCCGGGACTAGCGGGGGGCGACCAAGAGACCCAGTACTTC. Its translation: CASTPGLAGGDQETQYF.

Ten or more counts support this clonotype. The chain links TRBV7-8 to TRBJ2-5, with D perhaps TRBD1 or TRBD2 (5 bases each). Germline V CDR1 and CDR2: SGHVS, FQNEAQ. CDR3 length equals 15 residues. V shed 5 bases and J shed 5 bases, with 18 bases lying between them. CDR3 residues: CASSEGRNTMETQYF. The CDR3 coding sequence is TGTGCCAGCAGCGAGGGACGAAATACGATGGAGACCCAGTACTTC.

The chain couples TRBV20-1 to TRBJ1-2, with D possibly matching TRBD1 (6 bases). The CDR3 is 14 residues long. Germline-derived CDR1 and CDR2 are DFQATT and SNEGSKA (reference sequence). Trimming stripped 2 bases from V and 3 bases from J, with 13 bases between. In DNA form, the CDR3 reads TGCAGTGCTAGATGGGCAGGGGTGGACTATGGCTACACCTTC. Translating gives CSARWAGVDYGYTF.

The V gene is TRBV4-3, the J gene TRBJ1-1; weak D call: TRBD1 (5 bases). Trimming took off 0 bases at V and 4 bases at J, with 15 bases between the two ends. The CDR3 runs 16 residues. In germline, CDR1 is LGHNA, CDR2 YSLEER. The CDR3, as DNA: TGCGCCAGCAGCCAAGATCGGGGACCCCGCCCCACTGAAGCTTTCTTT. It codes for CASSQDRGPRPTEAFF.

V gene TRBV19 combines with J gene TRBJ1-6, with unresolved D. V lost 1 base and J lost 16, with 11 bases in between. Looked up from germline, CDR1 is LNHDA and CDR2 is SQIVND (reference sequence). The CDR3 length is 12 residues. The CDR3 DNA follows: TGTGCCAGTAGTATAGCAGCCGGGTCACTCCACTTT. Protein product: CASSIAAGSLHF.

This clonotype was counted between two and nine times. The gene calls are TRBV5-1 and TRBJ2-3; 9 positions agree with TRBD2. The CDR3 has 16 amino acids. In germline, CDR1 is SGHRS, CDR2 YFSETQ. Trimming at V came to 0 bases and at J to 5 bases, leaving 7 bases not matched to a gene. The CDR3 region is CASSLAGERGVDTQYF. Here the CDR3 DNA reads TGCGCCAGCAGCTTGGCCGGGGAGCGGGGGGTAGATACGCAGTATTTT. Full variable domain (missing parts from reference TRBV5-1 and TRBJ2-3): KAGVTQTPRYLIKTRGQQVTLSCSPISGHRSVSWYQQTPGQGLQFLFEYFSETQRNKGNFPGRFSGRQFSNSRSEMNVSTLELGDSALYLCASSLAGERGVDTQYFGPGTRLTVL.

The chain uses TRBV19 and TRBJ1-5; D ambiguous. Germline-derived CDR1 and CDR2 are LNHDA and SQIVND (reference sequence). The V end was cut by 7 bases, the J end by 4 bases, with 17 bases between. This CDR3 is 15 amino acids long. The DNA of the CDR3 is TGTGCCAGTACCTCTTCGACGACGGGAAATCAGCCCCAGCATTTT. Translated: CASTSSTTGNQPQHF.

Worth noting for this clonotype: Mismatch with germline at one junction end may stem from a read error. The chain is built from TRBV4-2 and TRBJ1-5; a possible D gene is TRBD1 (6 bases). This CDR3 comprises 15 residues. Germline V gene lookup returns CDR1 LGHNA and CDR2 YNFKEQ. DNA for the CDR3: TGTGCCAGCAGCCCCGGCTGGGGGGGCAACCAGCCCCAGCATTTT. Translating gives CASSPGWGGNQPQHF.

Here the CDR3 DNA reads TGTGCCAGCAGTGAAGCGCTCGGGGCCCGCTTCAGCACCGGGGAGCTGTTTTTT. The encoded protein is CASSEALGARFSTGELFF. This chain joins TRBV6-1 and TRBJ2-2; the D gene could be TRBD1 or TRBD2 (5 bases each). In germline, CDR1 is MNHNS, CDR2 SASEGT. With 0 bases removed from V and 4 bases from J, the gap between germline ends came to 18 bases. CDR3 length: 18 residues.

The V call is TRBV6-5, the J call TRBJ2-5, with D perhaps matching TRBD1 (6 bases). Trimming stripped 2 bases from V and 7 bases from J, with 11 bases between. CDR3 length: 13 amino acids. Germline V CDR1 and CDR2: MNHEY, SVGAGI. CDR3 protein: CASSYKQGGTQYF. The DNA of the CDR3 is TGTGCCAGCAGTTACAAACAGGGTGGGACCCAGTACTTC.

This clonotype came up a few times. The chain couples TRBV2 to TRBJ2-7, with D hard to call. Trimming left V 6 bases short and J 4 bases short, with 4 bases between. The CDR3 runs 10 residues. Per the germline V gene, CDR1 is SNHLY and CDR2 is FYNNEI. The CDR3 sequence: CASSGYEQYF. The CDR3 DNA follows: TGTGCCAGCAGCGGTTACGAGCAGTACTTC.

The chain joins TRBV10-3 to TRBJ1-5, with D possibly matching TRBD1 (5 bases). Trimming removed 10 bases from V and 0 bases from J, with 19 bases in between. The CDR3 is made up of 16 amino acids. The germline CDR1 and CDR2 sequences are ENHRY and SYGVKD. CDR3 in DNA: TGTGCCACCCTAGTAGGGGACGGGCATAGCAATCAGCCCCAGCATTTT. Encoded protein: CATLVGDGHSNQPQHF.

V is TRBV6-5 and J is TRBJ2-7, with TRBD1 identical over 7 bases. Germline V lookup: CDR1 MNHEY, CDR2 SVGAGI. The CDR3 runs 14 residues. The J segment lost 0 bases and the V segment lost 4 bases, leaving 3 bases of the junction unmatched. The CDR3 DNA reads TGTGCCAGCAGTTCCCGACAGGGCTCCTACGAGCAGTACGTC. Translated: CASSSRQGSYEQYV.

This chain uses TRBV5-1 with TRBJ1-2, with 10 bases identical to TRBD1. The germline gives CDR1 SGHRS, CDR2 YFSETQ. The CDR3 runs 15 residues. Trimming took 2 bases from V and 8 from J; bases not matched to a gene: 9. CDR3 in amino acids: CASSFLRQGAVGYTF. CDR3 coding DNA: TGCGCCAGCAGCTTTTTGCGACAGGGGGCCGTGGGCTACACCTTC.

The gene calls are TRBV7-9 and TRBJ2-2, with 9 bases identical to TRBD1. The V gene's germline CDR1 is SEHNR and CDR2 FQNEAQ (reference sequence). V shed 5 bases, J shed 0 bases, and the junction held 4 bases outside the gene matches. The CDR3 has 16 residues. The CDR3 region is CASSRWTGANTGELFF. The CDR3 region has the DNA TGTGCCAGCAGCAGGTGGACAGGGGCGAACACCGGGGAGCTGTTTTTT. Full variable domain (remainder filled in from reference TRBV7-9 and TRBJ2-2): DTGVSQNPRHKITKRGQNVTFRCDPISEHNRLYWYRQTLGQGPEFLTYFQNEAQLEKSRLLSDRFSAERPKGSFSTLEIQRTEQGDSAMYLCASSRWTGANTGELFFGEGSRLTVL.

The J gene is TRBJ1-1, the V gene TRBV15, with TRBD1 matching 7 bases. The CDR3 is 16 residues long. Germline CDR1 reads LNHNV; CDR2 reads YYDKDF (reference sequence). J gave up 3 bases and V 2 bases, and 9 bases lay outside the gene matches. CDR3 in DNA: TGTGCCACCAGCAGACCCCTCCGGGACAGCCACACTGAAGCTTTCTTT. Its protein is CATSRPLRDSHTEAFF.

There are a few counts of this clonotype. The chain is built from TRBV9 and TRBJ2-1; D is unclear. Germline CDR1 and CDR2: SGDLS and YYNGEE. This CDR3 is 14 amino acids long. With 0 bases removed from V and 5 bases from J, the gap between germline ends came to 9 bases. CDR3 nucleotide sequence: TGTGCCAGCAGCGTAGTTCCAGCGAACAATGAGCAGTTCTTC. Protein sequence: CASSVVPANNEQFF.

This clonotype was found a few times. Written as DNA, the CDR3 is TGCGCCAGCAGCCAAGGGGGACGGGGTAATGAAAAACTGTTTTTT. Its translation is CASSQGGRGNEKLFF. The rearrangement joins TRBV4-1 to TRBJ1-4; TRBD1 might be the D (5 bases). Germline assignment: CDR1 MGHRA and CDR2 YSYEKL. Trimming left V 1 base short and J 4 bases short, with 10 bases between. This CDR3 spans 15 amino acids.

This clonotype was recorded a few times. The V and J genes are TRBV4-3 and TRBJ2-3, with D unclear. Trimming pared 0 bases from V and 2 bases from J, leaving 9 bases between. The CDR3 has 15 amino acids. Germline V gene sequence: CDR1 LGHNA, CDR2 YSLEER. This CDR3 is CASSQDSFHTDTQYF. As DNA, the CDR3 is TGCGCCAGCAGCCAAGATAGTTTTCACACAGATACGCAGTATTTT.

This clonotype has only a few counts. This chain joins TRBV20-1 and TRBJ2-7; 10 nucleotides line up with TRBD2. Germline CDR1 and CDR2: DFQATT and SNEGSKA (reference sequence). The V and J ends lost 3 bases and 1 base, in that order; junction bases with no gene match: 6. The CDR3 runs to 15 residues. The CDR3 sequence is CSASNGLAESYEQYF. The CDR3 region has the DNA TGCAGTGCTAGTAATGGACTAGCGGAGTCCTACGAGCAGTACTTC.

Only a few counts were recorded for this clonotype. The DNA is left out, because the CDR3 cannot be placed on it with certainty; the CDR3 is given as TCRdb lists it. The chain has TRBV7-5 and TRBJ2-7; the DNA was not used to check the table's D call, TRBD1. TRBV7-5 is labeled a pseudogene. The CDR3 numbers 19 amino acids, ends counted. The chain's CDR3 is CISVPEAYGCRGWLYEQYF.

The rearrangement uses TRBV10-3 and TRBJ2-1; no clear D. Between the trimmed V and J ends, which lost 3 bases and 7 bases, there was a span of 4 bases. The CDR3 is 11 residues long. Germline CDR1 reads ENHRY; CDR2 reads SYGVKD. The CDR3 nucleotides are TGTGCCATCAGTGACTTAAATGAGCAGTTCTTC. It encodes CAISDLNEQFF.

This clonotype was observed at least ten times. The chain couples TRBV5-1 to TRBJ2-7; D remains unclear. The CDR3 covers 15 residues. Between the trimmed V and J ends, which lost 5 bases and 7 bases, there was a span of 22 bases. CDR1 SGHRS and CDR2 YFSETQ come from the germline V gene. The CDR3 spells CASSIRAADPREQYF. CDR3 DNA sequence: TGCGCCAGCAGTATTCGGGCCGCGGACCCGAGGGAGCAGTACTTC.

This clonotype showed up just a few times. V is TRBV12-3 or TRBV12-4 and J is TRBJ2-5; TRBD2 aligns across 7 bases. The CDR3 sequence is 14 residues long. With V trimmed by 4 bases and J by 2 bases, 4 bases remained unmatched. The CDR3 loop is CASSYGGTQETQYF. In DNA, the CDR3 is TGTGCCAGCAGTTACGGGGGGACTCAAGAGACCCAGTACTTC.

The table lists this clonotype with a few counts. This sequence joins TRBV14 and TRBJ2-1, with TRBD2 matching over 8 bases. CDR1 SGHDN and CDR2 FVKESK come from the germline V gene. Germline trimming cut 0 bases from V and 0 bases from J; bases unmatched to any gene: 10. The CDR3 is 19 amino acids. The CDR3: CASSQEVGSGAASYNEQFF. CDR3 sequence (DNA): TGTGCCAGCAGCCAAGAGGTTGGTAGCGGGGCCGCCTCCTACAATGAGCAGTTCTTC.

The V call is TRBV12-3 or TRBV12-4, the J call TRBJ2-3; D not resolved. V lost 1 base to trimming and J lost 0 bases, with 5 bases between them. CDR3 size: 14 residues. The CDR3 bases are TGTGCCAGCAGTTTAGGTGTTAGCACAGATACGCAGTATTTT. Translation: CASSLGVSTDTQYF.

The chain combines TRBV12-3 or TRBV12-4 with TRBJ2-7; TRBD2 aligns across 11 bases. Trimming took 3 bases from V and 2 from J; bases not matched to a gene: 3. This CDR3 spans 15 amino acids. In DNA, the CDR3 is TGTGCCAGCAGTTTCGGTAGCGGGGGGGCCTACGAGCAGTACTTC. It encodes CASSFGSGGAYEQYF.

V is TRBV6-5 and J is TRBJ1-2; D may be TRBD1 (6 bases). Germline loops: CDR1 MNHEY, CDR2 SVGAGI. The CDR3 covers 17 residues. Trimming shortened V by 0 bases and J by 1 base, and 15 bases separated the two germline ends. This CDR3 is CASSYSLNRDNNYGYTF. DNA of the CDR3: TGTGCCAGCAGTTACTCGTTAAACAGGGACAATAACTATGGCTACACCTTC.